A selection of T cell receptor beta chains follows, all from one sample in a study of OX40 agonist ivuxolimab in advanced cancers. Generated by immunoSEQ multiplex PCR, the TCRdb table keeps only in-frame clones and is missing some. The sample lists approximately 82,000 clones; approximately 87% were seen once. Sequences were derived from CD4+ or CD8+ T cells sorted from blood, sampled in a trial of the OX40 agonist ivuxolimab. The receptor source for this set is an adult with an advanced solid tumor such as melanoma, head and neck, liver or kidney cancer. Each CDR3 is given with its conserved first and last residue. Each record gives: D gene, clone size, J gene, V gene, CDR3 DNA, CDR3 protein. A D gene is named only where the DNA matches it firmly. For some rows the clone size is stated as once, few or many, or as a class when expanded; others skip it.

D: .; size: .; J: TRBJ2-5; V: TRBV18; DNA: TGTGCCAGCTCACCAGGAAACGGAGAGACCCAGTACTTC; CDR3: CASSPGNGETQYF
D: TRBD1; size: .; J: TRBJ2-6; V: TRBV4-2; DNA: TGTGCCAGCAGCCAAACGACAGGGGGTTCTGGGGCCAACGTCCTGACTTTC; CDR3: CASSQTTGGSGANVLTF
D: .; size: .; J: TRBJ1-5; V: TRBV30; DNA: TGTGCCTGGAGTGTTCGCGGGAATCAGCCCCAGCATTTT; CDR3: CAWSVRGNQPQHF
D: TRBD2; size: .; J: TRBJ2-3; V: TRBV19; DNA: TGTGCCAGTAGTATGACCGGGACTAGCGGGGTTATGGCAGATACGCAGTATTTT; CDR3: CASSMTGTSGVMADTQYF
D: .; size: .; J: TRBJ1-6; V: TRBV5-1; DNA: TGCGCCAGCAGCGCAGGAGTGGAGTCACCCCTCCACTTT; CDR3: CASSAGVESPLHF
D: TRBD1; size: .; J: TRBJ2-7; V: TRBV5-6; DNA: TGTGCCAGCAAGGTTACCGGGACAGGGTCCTACGAGCAGTACTTC; CDR3: CASKVTGTGSYEQYF
D: TRBD1; size: .; J: TRBJ1-5; V: TRBV6-1; DNA: TGTGCCAGCAGTGAGTCAGGGGGCTGGAATCAGCCCCAGCATTTT; CDR3: CASSESGGWNQPQHF
D: .; size: .; J: TRBJ2-7; V: TRBV11-2; DNA: TGTGCCAGCAGCTTAGGCCCGGACGTATCCTACGAGCAGTACTTC; CDR3: CASSLGPDVSYEQYF
D: .; size: .; J: TRBJ2-2; V: TRBV6-5; DNA: TGTGCCAGCAGCGGGACTCACCGTTCCAGGGAGCTGTTTTTT; CDR3: CASSGTHRSRELFF
D: .; size: once; J: TRBJ1-2; V: TRBV10-3; DNA: TGTGCCATCAGTGAGGGAACAGGGCAGGGGTATGGCTACACCTTC; CDR3: CAISEGTGQGYGYTF
D: TRBD1; size: .; J: TRBJ2-7; V: TRBV4-3; DNA: TGCGCCAGCAGCCCGGGACAGCGCTCCTACGAGCAGTACTTC; CDR3: CASSPGQRSYEQYF
D: TRBD2; size: .; J: TRBJ2-1; V: TRBV11-2; DNA: TGTGCCAGCAGCTCATGGCGGGGGAGCTCCTACAATGAGCAGTTCTTC; CDR3: CASSSWRGSSYNEQFF
D: .; size: .; J: TRBJ2-1; V: TRBV4-3; DNA: TGCGCCAGCAGCCAAGAAAGGTACAATGAGCAGTTCTTC; CDR3: CASSQERYNEQFF
D: .; size: .; J: TRBJ1-6; V: TRBV7-2; DNA: TGTGCCAGCAGCGGAGAGAGTAGCACCAGCTCCTATAATTCACCCCTCCACTTT; CDR3: CASSGESSTSSYNSPLHF
D: TRBD1; size: few; J: TRBJ1-6; V: TRBV10-3; DNA: TGTGCCATCAGTGGGGGGGGACAGGAAGGTGGTTCACCCCTCCACTTT; CDR3: CAISGGGQEGGSPLHF
D: TRBD1; size: .; J: TRBJ1-4; V: TRBV6-1; DNA: TGTGCCAGCAGTGAATCCCGGGACAGATCGTGGGAAAAACTGTTTTTT; CDR3: CASSESRDRSWEKLFF
D: TRBD1; size: .; J: TRBJ2-2; V: TRBV30; DNA: TGTGCCTGGAGCAAGACGGACAGGGCTACCGGGGAGCTGTTTTTT; CDR3: CAWSKTDRATGELFF
D: .; size: .; J: TRBJ2-3; V: TRBV19; DNA: TGTGCCAGTAGTAAGAGGGCAGGGCTGGTCACAGATACGCAGTATTTT; CDR3: CASSKRAGLVTDTQYF
D: TRBD1; size: .; J: TRBJ2-5; V: TRBV5-5; DNA: TGTGCCAGCAGCTCGAACACCGGGACAGCTCAAGAGACCCAGTACTTC; CDR3: CASSSNTGTAQETQYF
D: TRBD1; size: .; J: TRBJ1-6; V: TRBV9; DNA: TGTGCCAGCAGCGTAGGAGTAGGGGGCACCTCCTCCTATAATTCACCCCTCCACTTT; CDR3: CASSVGVGGTSSYNSPLHF
D: .; size: .; J: TRBJ2-1; V: TRBV7-3; DNA: TGTGCCAGCAGCATGGACAGTTACAATGAGCAGTTCTTC; CDR3: CASSMDSYNEQFF
D: .; size: once; J: TRBJ2-2; V: TRBV7-3; DNA: TGTGCCAGCAGCTTAACTGCCTGGGGCACCGGGGAGCTGTTTTTT; CDR3: CASSLTAWGTGELFF
D: TRBD1; size: .; J: TRBJ1-6; V: TRBV7-6; DNA: TGTGCCAGCAGTACTGATCAGGGGGGATTTTCACCCCTCCACTTT; CDR3: CASSTDQGGFSPLHF
D: .; size: .; J: TRBJ2-3; V: TRBV7-2; DNA: TGTGCCAGCAGCCAGGACAGAGATACGCAGTATTTT; CDR3: CASSQDRDTQYF
D: .; size: .; J: TRBJ2-2; V: TRBV9; DNA: TGTGCCAGCAGCTACAGGGATGGCGGGGAGCTGTTTTTT; CDR3: CASSYRDGGELFF
D: .; size: .; J: TRBJ1-2; V: TRBV25-1; DNA: TGTGCCAGCAGTGAACTGTGGGGGGTGGAGTATGGCTACACCTTC; CDR3: CASSELWGVEYGYTF
D: TRBD1; size: .; J: TRBJ1-2; V: TRBV6-1; DNA: TGTGCCAGCAGTGCTCCGGGACAGCCCAACTATGGCTACACCTTC; CDR3: CASSAPGQPNYGYTF
D: .; size: .; J: TRBJ1-5; V: TRBV7-8; DNA: TGTGCCAGCAGTCTACAGAATAGCAATCAGCCCCAGCATTTT; CDR3: CASSLQNSNQPQHF
D: .; size: .; J: TRBJ1-2; V: TRBV7-8; DNA: TGTGCCAGCAGCAAACAGTGGGTAGAGGGCTATGGCTACACCTTC; CDR3: CASSKQWVEGYGYTF
D: TRBD1; size: .; J: TRBJ2-4; V: TRBV18; DNA: TGTGCCAGCTCACCCGGGGACAGGTTGAACATTCAGTACTTC; CDR3: CASSPGDRLNIQYF
D: .; size: .; J: TRBJ1-3; V: TRBV25-1; DNA: TGTGCCAGCAGTGGGGGTTGGGCGAGCTCTGGAAACACCATATATTTT; CDR3: CASSGGWASSGNTIYF
D: .; size: .; J: TRBJ2-5; V: TRBV30; DNA: TGTGCCTGGAGTGTGCAGGCTCTCCAAGAGACCCAGTACTTC; CDR3: CAWSVQALQETQYF
D: .; size: few; J: TRBJ1-5; V: TRBV4-1; DNA: TGCGCCAGCAGCCAAGGAAGAAATCAGCCCCAGCATTTT; CDR3: CASSQGRNQPQHF
D: TRBD1; size: .; J: TRBJ1-6; V: TRBV6-4; DNA: TGTGCCAGCAGTGACCGGACAGGGACACCCCTCCACTTT; CDR3: CASSDRTGTPLHF
D: .; size: .; J: TRBJ2-7; V: TRBV6-1; DNA: TGTGCCAGCAGTGAGGCTTGGACGGTAGGCTACGAGCAGTACTTC; CDR3: CASSEAWTVGYEQYF
D: .; size: .; J: TRBJ1-6; V: TRBV7-9; DNA: TGTGCCAGCGGCAGCTCCTATAATTCACCCCTCCACTTT; CDR3: CASGSSYNSPLHF
D: .; size: .; J: TRBJ2-2; V: TRBV4-3; DNA: TGCGCCAGCAGCCAAGAATGGGCGAACACCGGGGAGCTGTTTTTT; CDR3: CASSQEWANTGELFF
D: .; size: .; J: TRBJ1-4; V: TRBV27; DNA: TGTGCCAGCAGGGGAACCGGGACGGGCAACACTAATGAAAAACTGTTTTTT; CDR3: CASRGTGTGNTNEKLFF
D: .; size: .; J: TRBJ1-2; V: TRBV29-1; DNA: TGCAGCGTTGGACAGATGGACTATGGCTACACCTTC; CDR3: CSVGQMDYGYTF
D: .; size: .; J: TRBJ2-2; V: TRBV19; DNA: TGTGCCAGTAGTATAGCAACAAGCGGGCGGACCGGGGAGCTGTTTTTT; CDR3: CASSIATSGRTGELFF
D: .; size: .; J: TRBJ2-6; V: TRBV19; DNA: TGTGCCAGTACCGAGGAGGGGGCTGGGGCCAACGTCCTGACTTTC; CDR3: CASTEEGAGANVLTF
D: TRBD1; size: .; J: TRBJ1-5; V: TRBV11-2; DNA: TGTGCCAGCAGCTTAGGTACAGGGGAAAAGCGGCCCCAGCATTTT; CDR3: CASSLGTGEKRPQHF
D: TRBD1; size: .; J: TRBJ2-2; V: TRBV4-1; DNA: TGCGCCAGCAGCCGCGCGGGAGCGCCGGGACAGGGGGCGAGGGGGAACACCGGGGAGCTGTTTTTT; CDR3: CASSRAGAPGQGARGNTGELFF
D: TRBD2; size: .; J: TRBJ2-7; V: TRBV2; DNA: TGTGCCAGCAGTGACTCGCTAGCGGGAGGATACGAGCAGTACTTC; CDR3: CASSDSLAGGYEQYF
D: TRBD1; size: .; J: TRBJ2-7; V: TRBV6-5; DNA: TGTGCCAGCAGTTACTCGAACAGGGGGCACTACGAGCAGTACTTC; CDR3: CASSYSNRGHYEQYF
D: .; size: .; J: TRBJ2-3; V: TRBV5-1; DNA: TGCGCCAGCAGCTTGGCTGCTGTGAGTGGTACAGATACGCAGTATTTT; CDR3: CASSLAAVSGTDTQYF
D: TRBD1; size: few; J: TRBJ2-7; V: TRBV29-1; DNA: TGCAGCGTTGGGGGACAGGGCTCCTACGAGCAGTACTTC; CDR3: CSVGGQGSYEQYF
D: .; size: .; J: TRBJ2-6; V: TRBV4-2; DNA: TGTGCCAGCAGCGTAGGCGTAGTCTCTGGGGCCAACGTCCTGACTTTC; CDR3: CASSVGVVSGANVLTF
D: TRBD2; size: once; J: TRBJ2-1; V: TRBV5-4; DNA: TGTGCCAGCAGCTTAAGCGGGGGGGCCTTCAATGAGCAGTTCTTC; CDR3: CASSLSGGAFNEQFF
D: .; size: .; J: TRBJ2-5; V: TRBV11-1; DNA: TGTGCCAGCAGCTTAGGGACAGTCCAAGAGACCCAGTACTTC; CDR3: CASSLGTVQETQYF
D: TRBD2; size: .; J: TRBJ2-1; V: TRBV4-2; DNA: TGTGCCAGCAGCCAATCCAGCGGGGGGGCCGATGAGCAGTTCTTC; CDR3: CASSQSSGGADEQFF